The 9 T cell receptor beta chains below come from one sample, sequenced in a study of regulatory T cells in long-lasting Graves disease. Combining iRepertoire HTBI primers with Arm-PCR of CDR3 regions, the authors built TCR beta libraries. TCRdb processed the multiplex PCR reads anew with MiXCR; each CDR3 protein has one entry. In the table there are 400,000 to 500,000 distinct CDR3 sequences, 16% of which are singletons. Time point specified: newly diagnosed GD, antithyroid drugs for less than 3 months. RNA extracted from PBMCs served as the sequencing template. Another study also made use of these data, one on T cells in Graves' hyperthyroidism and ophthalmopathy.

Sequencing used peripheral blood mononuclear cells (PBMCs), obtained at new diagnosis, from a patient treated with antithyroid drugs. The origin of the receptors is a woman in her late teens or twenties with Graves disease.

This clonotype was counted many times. The CDR3 reads CASSLGSGGNTIYF. CDR3 nucleotide sequence: TGTGCCAGCAGCTTGGGCTCAGGGGGAAACACCATATATTTT. V usage is TRBV5-5 and J usage is TRBJ1-3; D possibly corresponds to TRBD1 (5 bases). CDR1 and CDR2 (germline): SGHKS, YYEKEE (reference sequence). The CDR3 sequence is 14 residues long. Trimming removed 0 bases from V and 4 bases from J, with 8 bases in between.

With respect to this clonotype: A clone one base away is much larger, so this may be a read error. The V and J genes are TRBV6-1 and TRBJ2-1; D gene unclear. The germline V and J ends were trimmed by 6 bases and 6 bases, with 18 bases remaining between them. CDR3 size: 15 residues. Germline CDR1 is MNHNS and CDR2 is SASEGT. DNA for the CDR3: TGTGCCAGCAGGGCCCCTTTAGGCCTTTTCAATGAGCAGTTCTTC. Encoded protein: CASRAPLGLFNEQFF.

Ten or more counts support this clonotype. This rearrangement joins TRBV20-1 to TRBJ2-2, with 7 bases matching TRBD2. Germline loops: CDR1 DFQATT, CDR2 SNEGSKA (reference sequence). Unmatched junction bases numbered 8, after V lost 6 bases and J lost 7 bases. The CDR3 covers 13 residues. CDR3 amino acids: CSATGTTGGELFF. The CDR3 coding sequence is TGCAGTGCCACCGGGACTACCGGCGGGGAGCTGTTTTTT.

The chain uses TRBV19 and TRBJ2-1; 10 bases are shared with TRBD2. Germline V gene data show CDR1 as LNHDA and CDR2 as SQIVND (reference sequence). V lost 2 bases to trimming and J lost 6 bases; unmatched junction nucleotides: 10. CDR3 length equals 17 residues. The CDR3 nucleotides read TGTGCCAGTAGTATATTGGGGGTTAGCGGGAGGAGCAATGAGCAGTTCTTC. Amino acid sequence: CASSILGVSGRSNEQFF.

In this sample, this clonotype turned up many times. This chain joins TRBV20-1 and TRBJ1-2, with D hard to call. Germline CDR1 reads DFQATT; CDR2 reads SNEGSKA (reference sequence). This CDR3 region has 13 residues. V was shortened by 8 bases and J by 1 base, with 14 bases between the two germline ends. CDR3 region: CSPLGQLNYGYTF. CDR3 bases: TGCAGTCCCCTCGGCCAGCTTAACTATGGCTACACCTTC.

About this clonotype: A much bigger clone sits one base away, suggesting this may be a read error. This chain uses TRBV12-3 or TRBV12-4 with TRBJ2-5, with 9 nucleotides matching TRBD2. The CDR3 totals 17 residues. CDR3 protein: CASSFSGSGGYQGTQYF. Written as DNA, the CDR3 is TGTGCCAGCAGTTTTAGCGGGAGCGGGGGGTACCAAGGGACCCAGTACTTC.

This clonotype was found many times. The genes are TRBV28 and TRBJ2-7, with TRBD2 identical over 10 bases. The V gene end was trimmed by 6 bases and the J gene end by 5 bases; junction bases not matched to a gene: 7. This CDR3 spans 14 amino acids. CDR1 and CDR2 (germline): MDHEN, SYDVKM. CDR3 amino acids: CASSLTSGKNEQYF. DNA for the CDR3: TGTGCCAGCAGCCTCACTAGCGGGAAGAACGAGCAGTACTTC. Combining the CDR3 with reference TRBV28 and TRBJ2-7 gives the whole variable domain DVKVTQSSRYLVKRTGEKVFLECVQDMDHENMFWYRQDPGLGLRLIYFSYDVKMKEKGDIPEGYSVSREKKERFSLILESASTNQTSMYLCASSLTSGKNEQYFGPGTRLTVT.

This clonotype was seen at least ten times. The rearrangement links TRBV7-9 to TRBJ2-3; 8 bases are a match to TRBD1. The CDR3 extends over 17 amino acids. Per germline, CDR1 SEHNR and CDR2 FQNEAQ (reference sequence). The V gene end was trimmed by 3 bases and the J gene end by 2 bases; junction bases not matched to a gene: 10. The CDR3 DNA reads TGTGCCAGCAGCTTCGCCCCGACAGGGGACCCCACAGATACGCAGTATTTT. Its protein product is CASSFAPTGDPTDTQYF.

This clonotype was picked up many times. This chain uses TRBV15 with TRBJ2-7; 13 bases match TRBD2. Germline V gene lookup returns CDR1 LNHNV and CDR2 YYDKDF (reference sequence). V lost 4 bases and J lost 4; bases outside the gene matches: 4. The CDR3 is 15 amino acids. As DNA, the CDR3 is TGTGCCACCAGCATACCGGGACTAGCGGGATACGAGCAGTACTTC. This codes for CATSIPGLAGYEQYF.